What follows is one T cell receptor beta chain and its context. Per germline, CDR1 MNHEY and CDR2 SMNVEV (reference sequence). V dropped 2 bases and J dropped 0 bases, with 5 bases sitting between them. There are 14 residues in the CDR3. This entry comes from a study of somatic mutations in cytotoxic T cells in rheumatoid arthritis. This table comes from immunoSEQ multiplex PCR, and its TCRdb copy is limited to in-frame clones, with some not included. The sample comprises 7,000 to 9,000 clones, 60% of which are singletons, and around 23% rests with the top ten. J is TRBJ2-1 and V is TRBV27; D is uncertain. The sequenced material came from CD8+ T cells sorted from blood. The origin of this receptor is a woman aged 40 to 50 in good health. This chain's CDR3 is CASSLASSYNEQFF. CDR3 bases: TGTGCCAGCAGTTTAGCGAGCTCCTACAATGAGCAGTTCTTC.